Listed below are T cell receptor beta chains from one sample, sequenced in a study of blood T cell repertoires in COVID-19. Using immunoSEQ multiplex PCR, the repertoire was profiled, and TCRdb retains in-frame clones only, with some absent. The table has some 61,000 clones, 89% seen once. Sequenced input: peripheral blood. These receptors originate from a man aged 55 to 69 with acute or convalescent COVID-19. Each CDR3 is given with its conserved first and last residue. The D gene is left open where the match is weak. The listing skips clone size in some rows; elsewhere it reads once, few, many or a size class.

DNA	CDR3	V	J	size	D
TGTGCCAGCAGCTTCGGGGGATCGGATGGCTACACCTTC	CASSFGGSDGYTF	TRBV5-4	TRBJ1-2	NA	NA
TGCGCCAGCAGCTTGGCCGGGGGATCTAATGAAAAACTGTTTTTT	CASSLAGGSNEKLFF	TRBV5-1	TRBJ1-4	NA	NA
TGCGCCAGCAGCGGAGGGACAGGGGAGAACATTCAGTACTTC	CASSGGTGENIQYF	TRBV5-1	TRBJ2-4	NA	TRBD1
TGCAGCGCAGGTGCGGGGGGCGCCTATGGCTACACCTTC	CSAGAGGAYGYTF	TRBV29-1	TRBJ1-2	NA	NA
TGCAGCGTTGAAGATCTAGTGGGCACGGGACTCTACAATGAGCAGTTCTTC	CSVEDLVGTGLYNEQFF	TRBV29-1	TRBJ2-1	NA	NA
TGCAGTGCTAGTCTGGGACACTCTGGCAATCAGCCCCAGCATTTT	CSASLGHSGNQPQHF	TRBV20-1	TRBJ1-5	NA	NA
TGTGCCAGTAGGCCCCCGGGGGGGGCAGGCTACAATGAGCAGTTCTTC	CASRPPGGAGYNEQFF	TRBV19	TRBJ2-1	NA	TRBD2
TGTGCCTGGGATCCGGGACAGAAGAACACTGAAGCTTTCTTT	CAWDPGQKNTEAFF	TRBV30	TRBJ1-1	few	TRBD1
TGTGCCAGCAGCTTAGTAGGGGAAAACGATGGCTACACCTTC	CASSLVGENDGYTF	TRBV7-9	TRBJ1-2	NA	NA
TGCGCCAGCAAGGTAGCGGGGGGCACCTACAATGAGCAGTTCTTC	CASKVAGGTYNEQFF	TRBV10-2	TRBJ2-1	NA	TRBD2
TGCGCCAGCAGCTTCCAGGGGAGTAACACTGAAGCTTTCTTT	CASSFQGSNTEAFF	TRBV5-1	TRBJ1-1	NA	NA
TGCGCCAGCACCACGGGGGACCTTTTCAATGAGCAGTTCTTC	CASTTGDLFNEQFF	TRBV5-1	TRBJ2-1	NA	NA
TGTGCCAGCTCACCCGCTTTGGCGGCGGCGGGGGCGAGAGCTCAGCCCCAGCATTTT	CASSPALAAAGARAQPQHF	TRBV18	TRBJ1-5	NA	NA
TGTGCCAGCAGCTTGGGGCGGACGGACAACTACGAGCAGTACTTC	CASSLGRTDNYEQYF	TRBV5-4	TRBJ2-7	NA	NA
TGTGCCAGCAGCCAAGGACAGGGACCCAATGAGCAGTTCTTC	CASSQGQGPNEQFF	TRBV21-1	TRBJ2-1	NA	NA
TGTGCCAGCACCGTTAGAAGGGAGGGAATGAACACTGAAGCTTTCTTT	CASTVRREGMNTEAFF	TRBV18	TRBJ1-1	NA	NA
TGTGCCACCAGCAGAGATCTGGGGGGGGCGGCCGGGGAGCTGTTTTTT	CATSRDLGGAAGELFF	TRBV15	TRBJ2-2	NA	NA
TGCAGCGTTGAGCCCGCGGGGGCCACTGAAGCTTTCTTT	CSVEPAGATEAFF	TRBV29-1	TRBJ1-1	NA	NA
TGTGCCAGCAGTGACTCCCCGGGGAGGGAGCTGTTTTTT	CASSDSPGRELFF	TRBV6-4	TRBJ2-2	NA	NA
TGCAGCGTTCGACAGGGGGGGACTGTCCGTGAAAAACTGTTTTTT	CSVRQGGTVREKLFF	TRBV29-1	TRBJ1-4	NA	TRBD1
TGTGCCAGGGCCTTGAGTAGCGGGGGGGCAAATGAGCAGTTCTTC	CARALSSGGANEQFF	TRBV2	TRBJ2-1	NA	TRBD2
TGCGCCAGCAGCTTGGCGGACAGGGACCACACTGAAGCTTTCTTT	CASSLADRDHTEAFF	TRBV5-1	TRBJ1-1	NA	TRBD1
TGCAGCGTGGGACTAGCGGGGGTCAATGAGCAGTTCTTC	CSVGLAGVNEQFF	TRBV29-1	TRBJ2-1	NA	TRBD2
TGTGCCAGCAGCTTAGAGGGAGGGGGAAGTAACTATGGCTACACCTTC	CASSLEGGGSNYGYTF	TRBV7-2	TRBJ1-2	NA	NA
TGTGCCAGCAGAGTCCAGGGGGCTACGGGCACAGATACGCAGTATTTT	CASRVQGATGTDTQYF	TRBV2	TRBJ2-3	NA	TRBD1